These 10 T cell receptor beta chains came from one sample sequenced in a study of blood T cell repertoires in COVID-19. Assay: immunoSEQ multiplex PCR; the TCRdb copy retains only in-frame clones and omits some. This sample yields about 200,000 clones, of which about 88% are seen a single time; 15% to 20% belongs to the top ten. The sequenced sample was peripheral blood. The receptors were gathered from a man between 50 and 59 years old with COVID-19, enrolled during active disease.

This chain joins TRBV19 and TRBJ2-1; TRBD2 agrees at 13 bases. This CDR3 is 18 amino acids long. V shed 6 bases, J shed 0 bases, and the junction held 8 bases outside the gene matches. Germline CDR1 reads LNHDA; CDR2 reads SQIVND (reference sequence). CDR3: CASSGLAGAGSSYNEQFF. The CDR3 DNA reads TGTGCCAGTAGCGGACTAGCGGGGGCCGGGAGCTCCTACAATGAGCAGTTCTTC.

The chain couples TRBV5-4 to TRBJ2-2, with 12 bases lining up with TRBD2. CDR3 length: 17 residues. The germline CDR1 and CDR2 sequences are SGHNT and YYREEE (reference sequence). V dropped 4 bases and J dropped 6; count of bases not matched to a gene: 10. CDR3 protein: CASSPGSSGGAPGELFF. The CDR3 DNA sequence: TGTGCCAGCAGCCCGGGATCTAGCGGGGGGGCCCCCGGGGAGCTGTTTTTT. Full variable domain (missing parts from reference TRBV5-4 and TRBJ2-2): ETGVTQSPTHLIKTRGQQVTLRCSSQSGHNTVSWYQQALGQGPQFIFQYYREEENGRGNFPPRFSGLQFPNYSSELNVNALELDDSALYLCASSPGSSGGAPGELFFGEGSRLTVL.

The chain uses TRBV6-5 and TRBJ1-2; no clear D. This CDR3 region has 12 residues. V shed 6 bases and J shed 8 bases, with 13 bases lying between them. The V gene's germline CDR1 is MNHEY and CDR2 SVGAGI. The CDR3 DNA is TGTGCCAGCAGAGAGGCTGAGCAGGGCTACACCTTC. It codes for CASREAEQGYTF.

This chain joins TRBV6-5 and TRBJ2-3; D remains ambiguous. V shed 0 bases and J shed 2 bases, with 9 bases lying between them. Germline V gives CDR1 MNHEY, CDR2 SVGAGI. This CDR3 has 15 amino acids. CDR3 region: CASSYSRLHTDTQYF. CDR3 coding DNA: TGTGCCAGCAGTTACTCGCGGCTACACACAGATACGCAGTATTTT.

V usage is TRBV27 and J usage is TRBJ1-5; 7 bases agree with TRBD1. CDR1 is MNHEY, CDR2 SMNVEV, per germline (reference sequence). Trimming cost V 5 bases and J 7 bases; bases outside gene matches: 8. CDR3 length equals 14 residues. CDR3 residues: CASSPSTGVQPQHF. DNA of the CDR3: TGTGCCAGCAGTCCTAGCACAGGGGTACAGCCCCAGCATTTT.

Worth noting for this clone: Other nucleotide sequences in the sample specify the same CDR3. The CDR3 here is CASSPFTSGSTDTQYF. The CDR3 nucleotides are TGTGCCAGCTCACCATTTACTAGCGGTAGCACAGATACGCAGTATTTT. This rearrangement joins TRBV18 to TRBJ2-3; 8 bases match TRBD2. Germline lookup yields CDR1 KGHSH and CDR2 LQKENI. This CDR3 spans 16 amino acids. The J segment lost 0 bases and the V segment lost 2 bases, leaving 4 bases of the junction unmatched.

CDR3: CASSQGSSGGQETQYF. The CDR3 coding sequence is TGTGCCAGCAGCCAAGGTTCTAGCGGGGGCCAAGAGACCCAGTACTTC. The chain uses TRBV3-1 (or the pseudogene TRBV3-2) and TRBJ2-5, with 10 bases that match TRBD2. CDR1 is LGHDT, CDR2 YNNKEL, per germline (reference sequence). V shed 1 base and J 1 base; nucleotides not matched to a gene: 3. CDR3 length equals 16 residues.

The rearrangement joins TRBV5-1 to TRBJ1-4; D is ambiguous. Germline lookup yields CDR1 SGHRS and CDR2 YFSETQ. Trimming cost V 0 bases and J 4 bases, with 4 bases left between them. The CDR3 runs to 13 residues. CDR3: CASSLDSNEKLFF. CDR3 coding DNA: TGCGCCAGCAGCTTGGACAGTAATGAAAAACTGTTTTTT. The full variable domain, completed using reference TRBV5-1 and TRBJ1-4, is KAGVTQTPRYLIKTRGQQVTLSCSPISGHRSVSWYQQTPGQGLQFLFEYFSETQRNKGNFPGRFSGRQFSNSRSEMNVSTLELGDSALYLCASSLDSNEKLFFGSGTQLSVL.

V usage is TRBV3-1 (or the pseudogene TRBV3-2) and J usage is TRBJ1-1; D is unresolved. Trimming cost V 3 bases and J 5 bases, with 4 bases left between them. The germline V gene has CDR1 LGHDT and CDR2 YNNKEL (reference sequence). This CDR3 has 11 residues. CDR3 protein: CASSHRTEAFF. CDR3 DNA sequence: TGTGCCAGCAGCCACAGAACTGAAGCTTTCTTT.

The sample holds one count of this clone. The V and J genes are TRBV6-4 and TRBJ2-1, with 8 bases aligning to TRBD2. The CDR3 is 9 residues long. Germline V gene lookup returns CDR1 MRHNA and CDR2 SNTAGT. V shed 8 bases and J 15 bases; nucleotides not matched to a gene: 3. CDR3 in amino acids: CASGTSRFF. Written as DNA, the CDR3 is TGTGCCAGCGGGACTAGTCGGTTCTTC.